The rows below give T cell receptor beta chains drawn from one sample of a study of blood T cell repertoires in COVID-19. Assay used: immunoSEQ multiplex PCR; TCRdb lists only in-frame clones, some missing. Of roughly 89,000 clones listed, roughly 80% are singletons. Sequencing was carried out using peripheral blood. These TCRs come from a woman aged 65 to 85 with acute or convalescent COVID-19. The CDR3 runs from the conserved cysteine through the conserved F or W.

>TRBV2
CASLTRPSGGSDTQYF
>TRBV7-2
CASSRNSYEQYF
>TRBV5-1
CASSFGDRDDEKLFF
>TRBV18
CASSADRNHNSPLHF
>TRBV28
CASRPTSTNEKLFF
>TRBV2
CASSDYRVLGEQYF
>TRBV20-1
CSASHGGEQYF
>TRBV5-1
CASSLAIAGEQYF
>TRBV30
CAWSVGVITDTQYF
>TRBV24-1
CATSNTGFGYTF
>TRBV12-3/TRBV12-4
CASSLYRDGGYTF
>TRBV28
CASSSPLGQGGGELFF
>TRBV5-8
CASSASRGNSYEQYF
>TRBV10-1
CATRVLRGNEKLFF
>TRBV7-9
CASSPPGRANTGELFF
>TRBV28
CASRPRGAGTNSNQPQHF
>TRBV11-2
CASSFSSGGLSYNEQFF
>TRBV3-1/TRBV3-2
CASSQVQDRGYTF
>TRBV5-1
CASSWTGTSTGELFF
>TRBV28
CASSFRRSYGYTF
>TRBV7-9
CASSILAGGHEQFF
>TRBV19
CASSIRGLPSSYNEQFF
>TRBV2
CASGRDFSTDTQYF
>TRBV30
CAWKGGPVNTEAFF
>TRBV2
CASSEGFGGNTEAFF
>TRBV12-3/TRBV12-4
CASSSGTGYEQYF
>TRBV23-1
CASSQSSGRGVTSYNSPLHF
>TRBV19
CASSEPSGGYNEQFF
>TRBV6-5
CASSRGTDTQYF
>TRBV21-1
CASSKGPYGYSNQPQHF
>TRBV9
CASSVAGSLSGNTIYF
>TRBV28
CASWGSGSYEQFF
>TRBV5-1
CASSLTGGHTEAFF
>TRBV6-6
CASSGQGAYNSPLHF
>TRBV28
CASSLLAGIPTQYF
>TRBV7-2
CASSPRRTNTDTQYF
>TRBV9
CASSVGLAGGGINEQFF
>TRBV5-1
CASSLMTGEGSPLHF
>TRBV28
CASRSPGTGIHYGYTF
>TRBV3-1/TRBV3-2
CASSQNVAGAQPQHF
>TRBV27
CASSSGQGGTSEQFF
>TRBV15
CATSRQGYDSPLHF
>TRBV5-4
CASSFPSGGAPEQFF
>TRBV2
CASSEDISYEQYF
>TRBV9
CASSAQTGTDTQYF
>TRBV7-8
CASSSRDRGVITGELFF
>TRBV5-8
CASSLSAGGHNEQFF
>TRBV29-1
CSAGLADNEQFF
>TRBV6-5
CASKSGIETQYF
>TRBV19
CASSMSGGTNYGYTF
>TRBV19
CASSRTGYGELFF
>TRBV19
CASSIGQGWETQYF
>TRBV2
CASSASGVRTEAFF
>TRBV7-7
CASSRRGLAGVHTGELFF
>TRBV2
CASSEFGQGDNEQFF
>TRBV6-6
CASSNTGVVGEQYF